This note documents a single T cell receptor (beta chain) sequence. As yet, its antigen is unknown. The data were obtained in a study of OX40 agonist ivuxolimab in advanced cancers. Study-level information: Every 2 weeks, patients got intravenous ivuxolimab at one of six dose levels (0.01-10 mg/kg). The study enrolled dose-escalation patients with hepatocellular carcinoma, melanoma, renal cell or head and neck cancer. Study conclusions and caveats: At 0.1 to 3.0 mg/kg, clonal expansion of CD4+ and CD8+ blood T cells had occurred by week 6.

Profiled with immunoSEQ multiplex PCR; TCRdb holds only in-frame clones, not every one. The sample includes tens of thousands of clones, nearly 85% of them seen just once. Autoimmune disease history or systemic immunosuppression led to patients being barred. This receptor was identified in an adult with an advanced solid tumor such as melanoma, head and neck, liver or kidney cancer. This sample comprised CD4+ or CD8+ T cells sorted from blood, obtained in a trial of the OX40 agonist ivuxolimab.

Written as DNA, the CDR3 is TGTGCCAGCAGCGCCGGACTAGCGGGAGATGAGCAGTTCTTC. The encoded protein is CASSAGLAGDEQFF. V is TRBV7-9 and J is TRBJ2-1; 13 bases are a match to TRBD2. V lost 5 bases and J lost 8; bases outside the gene matches: 3. The CDR3 length is 14 residues. Germline assignment: CDR1 SEHNR and CDR2 FQNEAQ (reference sequence).